The next 8 T cell receptor beta chains were all read from a single sample in a study of cytomegalovirus exposure and HLA in healthy donors. The primer mix had 60 Vbeta and 13 Jbeta primers. Assay used: immunoSEQ multiplex PCR; TCRdb lists only in-frame clones, some missing. This listing includes over 100,000 clones. Sequenced input: PBMCs. The receptors were sampled from a man aged 25-40 years in good health and CMV-seronegative.

This chain uses TRBV7-3 with TRBJ1-6; 7 bases align to TRBD1. V lost 4 bases, J lost 10 bases, and 4 bases stayed unmatched. The CDR3 consists of 13 residues. Germline-derived CDR1 and CDR2 are SGHTA and FQGTGA. CDR3 loop: CASSYDRVSPLHF. In DNA, the CDR3 is TGTGCCAGCAGCTACGACAGGGTCTCACCCCTCCACTTT.

The rearrangement uses TRBV29-1 and TRBJ1-2; tentatively, D is TRBD1 (6 bases). CDR1 is SQVTM and CDR2 is ANQGSEA in the germline V gene. The CDR3 has 13 amino acids. Trimming pared 1 base from V and 7 bases from J, leaving 13 bases between. The CDR3 loop reads CSVEVGGASGYTF. Here the CDR3 DNA reads TGCAGCGTTGAAGTCGGGGGGGCTAGTGGCTACACCTTC. The full variable domain, rest sourced from reference TRBV29-1 and TRBJ1-2, is SAVISQKPSRDICQRGTSLTIQCQVDSQVTMMFWYRQQPGQSLTLIATANQGSEATYESGFVIDKFPISRPNLTFSTLTVSNMSPEDSSIYLCSVEVGGASGYTFGSGTRLTVV.

V and J are TRBV5-4 and TRBJ2-5; no clear D. Trimming took 0 bases from V and 0 from J, leaving 3 bases between them. The CDR3 covers 13 residues. CDR1 is SGHNT, CDR2 YYREEE, per germline (reference sequence). DNA of the CDR3: TGTGCCAGCAGCTTGGGAGACCAAGAGACCCAGTACTTC. Translation gives CASSLGDQETQYF.

V is TRBV5-4 and J is TRBJ2-1; 12 nucleotides line up with TRBD2. The CDR3 length is 17 residues. With 2 bases clipped from V and 0 bases from J, the junction kept 3 bases outside the gene matches. Per the germline V gene, CDR1 is SGHNT and CDR2 is YYREEE (reference sequence). CDR3 residues: CASSLSSGGASYNEQFF. CDR3 in DNA: TGTGCCAGCAGCTTATCTAGCGGGGGGGCCTCCTACAATGAGCAGTTCTTC.

This sequence joins TRBV18 and TRBJ2-7, with D hard to call. The CDR3 is 14 residues long. Germline CDR1 and CDR2: KGHSH and LQKENI. V was clipped by 6 bases and J by 2 bases, with 14 bases between them. The CDR3 sequence: CASSPPSNAYEQYF. The CDR3 DNA follows: TGTGCCAGCTCCCCCCCATCAAATGCCTACGAGCAGTACTTC. Combining the CDR3 with reference TRBV18 and TRBJ2-7 gives the whole variable domain NAGVMQNPRHLVRRRGQEARLRCSPMKGHSHVYWYRQLPEEGLKFMVYLQKENIIDESGMPKERFSAEFPKEGPSILRIQQVVRGDSAAYFCASSPPSNAYEQYFGPGTRLTVT.

The gene calls are TRBV5-4 and TRBJ2-3, with D maybe TRBD1 (6 bases). Germline V gene lookup returns CDR1 SGHNT and CDR2 YYREEE (reference sequence). This CDR3 has 14 residues. V lost 5 bases and J lost 4, with 14 bases in between. The CDR3 bases are TGTGCCAGCAGGCGGACAGAATCCGCAGATACGCAGTATTTT. It translates to CASRRTESADTQYF.

V and J are TRBV2 and TRBJ2-1, with D possibly matching TRBD2 (5 bases). V was pared by 7 bases and J by 7 bases, with 20 bases between. Germline V CDR1 and CDR2: SNHLY, FYNNEI. The CDR3 length is 15 residues. CDR3 in DNA: TGTGCCAGCACCGTGGAGACTACGATTAGGAATGAGCAGTTCTTC. Translating it yields CASTVETTIRNEQFF.

V usage is TRBV5-1 and J usage is TRBJ2-1; 9 bases map to TRBD2. Germline values: CDR1 SGHRS, CDR2 YFSETQ. Trimming took 2 bases from V and 8 from J; bases not matched to a gene: 17. The CDR3 length is 18 residues. The CDR3 sequence is CASSFAGRAGGLHDEQFF. The CDR3 DNA sequence: TGCGCCAGCAGCTTTGCGGGTAGGGCGGGGGGGCTTCATGATGAGCAGTTCTTC.